This TCR beta chain was obtained from a study of control samples from healthy donors and cancer patients. Sequencing was performed with immunoSEQ multiplex PCR; in TCRdb, only in-frame clones are kept and a portion is missing. The sample lists roughly 45,000 clones, 86% occurring once. Germline values: CDR1 SGHKS, CDR2 YYEKEE (reference sequence). The V segment lost 0 bases and the J segment 4 bases; nucleotides outside the gene matches: 9. The CDR3 contains 16 residues. Sequencing input: PBMCs. This sequence originates from a woman between 50 and 59 years old with lung cancer. The chain carries TRBV5-5 and TRBJ1-2; TRBD1 matches 7 bases. The CDR3: CASSLEIGGGVYGYTF. CDR3 bases: TGTGCCAGCAGCTTGGAAATTGGAGGGGGCGTCTATGGCTACACCTTC. Full variable domain (outside the CDR3, taken from reference TRBV5-5 and TRBJ1-2): DAGVTQSPTHLIKTRGQQVTLRCSPISGHKSVSWYQQVLGQGPQFIFQYYEKEERGRGNFPDRFSARQFPNYSSELNVNALLLGDSALYLCASSLEIGGGVYGYTFGSGTRLTVV.